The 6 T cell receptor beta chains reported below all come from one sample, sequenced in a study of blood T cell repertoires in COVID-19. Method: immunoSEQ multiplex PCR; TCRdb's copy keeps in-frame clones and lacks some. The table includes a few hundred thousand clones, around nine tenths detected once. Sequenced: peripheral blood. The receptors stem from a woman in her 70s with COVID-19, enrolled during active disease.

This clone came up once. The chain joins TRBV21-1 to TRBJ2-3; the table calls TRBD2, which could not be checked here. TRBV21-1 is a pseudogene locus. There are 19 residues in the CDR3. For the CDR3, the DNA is TGTGCCAGCAGCATAGCAAAGGGCGTTCGACTCCTCGGGGGAGATACGCAGTATTTT. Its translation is CASSIAKGVRLLGGDTQYF.

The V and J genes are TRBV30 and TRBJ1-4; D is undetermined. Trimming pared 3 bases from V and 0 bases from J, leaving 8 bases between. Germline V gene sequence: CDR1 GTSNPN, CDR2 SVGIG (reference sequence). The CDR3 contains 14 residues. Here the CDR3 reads CAWRAGATNEKLFF. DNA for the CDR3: TGTGCCTGGAGGGCCGGAGCAACTAATGAAAAACTGTTTTTT. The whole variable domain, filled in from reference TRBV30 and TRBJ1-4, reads SQTIHQWPATLVQPVGSPLSLECTVEGTSNPNLYWYRQAAGRGLQLLFYSVGIGQISSEVPQNLSASRPQDRQFILSSKKLLLSDSGFYLCAWRAGATNEKLFFGSGTQLSVL.

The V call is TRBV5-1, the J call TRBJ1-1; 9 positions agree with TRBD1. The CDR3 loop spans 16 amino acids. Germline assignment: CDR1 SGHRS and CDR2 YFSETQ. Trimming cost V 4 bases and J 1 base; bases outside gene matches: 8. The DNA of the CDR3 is TGCGCCAGCAGCCCGCTGACAGGGGGAAGGAACACTGAAGCTTTCTTT. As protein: CASSPLTGGRNTEAFF.

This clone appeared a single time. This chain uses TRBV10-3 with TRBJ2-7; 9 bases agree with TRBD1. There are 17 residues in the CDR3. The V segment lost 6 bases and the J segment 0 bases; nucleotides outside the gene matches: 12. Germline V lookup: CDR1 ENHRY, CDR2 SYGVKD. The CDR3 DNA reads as TGTGCCATCAGAAAAGCCGGACCGGGACAGGGCTCCTACGAGCAGTACTTC. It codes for CAIRKAGPGQGSYEQYF.

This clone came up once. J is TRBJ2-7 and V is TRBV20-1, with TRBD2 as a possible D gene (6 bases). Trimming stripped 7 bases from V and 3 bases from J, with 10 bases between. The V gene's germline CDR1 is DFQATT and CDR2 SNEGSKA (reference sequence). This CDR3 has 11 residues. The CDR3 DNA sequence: TGCAGTGTCCTCGGGAGCTACGAGCAGTACTTC. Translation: CSVLGSYEQYF.

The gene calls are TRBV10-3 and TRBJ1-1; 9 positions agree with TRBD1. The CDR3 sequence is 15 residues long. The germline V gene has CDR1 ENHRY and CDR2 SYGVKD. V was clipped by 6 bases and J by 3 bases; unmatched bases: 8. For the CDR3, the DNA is TGTGCCATCAGACGGGACAGGGCCAGCGACACTGAAGCTTTCTTT. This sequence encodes CAIRRDRASDTEAFF.